Listed below are T cell receptor beta chains from one sample, sequenced in a study of T cells in localized non-small cell lung cancer. The repertoire was sequenced with immunoSEQ multiplex PCR; TCRdb's copy has only in-frame clones and lacks some. Here the sample spans some 56,000 clones, approximately 90% being singletons. The sequences come from peripheral blood, collected before any cancer treatment. Source of these receptors: a woman aged 35-70 years with stage I lung adenocarcinoma. Both conserved end residues are part of each CDR3. D genes are given only for firm matches. Clone size, where shown, is once, few, many, or a class for clones that have expanded.

CDR3nt: TGTGCCAGCAGCTGGGACTCTAATTCACCCCTCCACTTT
CDR3aa: CASSWDSNSPLHF
d_gene: NA
j_gene: TRBJ1-6
abundance: NA
v_gene: TRBV14

CDR3nt: TGCGCCAGCAGCCCTGGACAGGGACTCTCTGGGGCCAACGTCCTGACTTTC
CDR3aa: CASSPGQGLSGANVLTF
d_gene: TRBD1
j_gene: TRBJ2-6
abundance: NA
v_gene: TRBV5-1

CDR3nt: TGCGCCAGCAGCCCGGACGGCCGAAGCAATTCACCCCTCCACTTT
CDR3aa: CASSPDGRSNSPLHF
d_gene: NA
j_gene: TRBJ1-6
abundance: NA
v_gene: TRBV5-1

CDR3nt: TGTGCCAGTAGCGAAGGGCGGAATCAGCCCCAGCATTTT
CDR3aa: CASSEGRNQPQHF
d_gene: NA
j_gene: TRBJ1-5
abundance: NA
v_gene: TRBV19

CDR3nt: TGCGCCAGCAGCCTCGGGGGGAATGAGCAGTTCTTC
CDR3aa: CASSLGGNEQFF
d_gene: TRBD2
j_gene: TRBJ2-1
abundance: NA
v_gene: TRBV5-1

CDR3nt: TGCGCCAGCAGCCAAGATAGAGGCACAGGGGCTTTCTTT
CDR3aa: CASSQDRGTGAFF
d_gene: NA
j_gene: TRBJ1-1
abundance: once
v_gene: TRBV4-1

CDR3nt: TGTGCCAGCAGGGCAGGGGTCGGTGGAAACACCATATATTTT
CDR3aa: CASRAGVGGNTIYF
d_gene: NA
j_gene: TRBJ1-3
abundance: few
v_gene: TRBV6-5

CDR3nt: TGTGCCAGCAGCTTAGGTTTAACCGTCCAGCAGTTCTTC
CDR3aa: CASSLGLTVQQFF
d_gene: NA
j_gene: TRBJ2-1
abundance: NA
v_gene: TRBV7-2

CDR3nt: TGTGCCACCAGCAGACAGGGGGACACTGAAGCTTTCTTT
CDR3aa: CATSRQGDTEAFF
d_gene: TRBD1
j_gene: TRBJ1-1
abundance: NA
v_gene: TRBV15

CDR3nt: TGTGCCACCAGCAGAGCGGGGGGCGGTGAAAAACTGTTTTTT
CDR3aa: CATSRAGGGEKLFF
d_gene: NA
j_gene: TRBJ1-4
abundance: NA
v_gene: TRBV15

CDR3nt: TGTGCCAGTAGTATAGATGGGACTAGATTGATCCCAGATACGCAGTATTTT
CDR3aa: CASSIDGTRLIPDTQYF
d_gene: TRBD2
j_gene: TRBJ2-3
abundance: NA
v_gene: TRBV19

CDR3nt: TGTGCCAGCAGCCGAGGGACTAGCGGGAGGGATGAGCAGTTCTTC
CDR3aa: CASSRGTSGRDEQFF
d_gene: TRBD2
j_gene: TRBJ2-1
abundance: once
v_gene: TRBV7-9

CDR3nt: TGTGCCAGCAGTACCGGACAGGGGGCAACAGAAAAACTGTTTTTT
CDR3aa: CASSTGQGATEKLFF
d_gene: TRBD1
j_gene: TRBJ1-4
abundance: once
v_gene: TRBV2

CDR3nt: TGCGCCAGCAGCACTGGGACTAGCGGGGGGTTCTACACAGATACGCAGTATTTT
CDR3aa: CASSTGTSGGFYTDTQYF
d_gene: TRBD2
j_gene: TRBJ2-3
abundance: once
v_gene: TRBV5-1

CDR3nt: TGTGCCAGCAGTTTAAGAGCAGCAGCTAACTATGGCTACACCTTC
CDR3aa: CASSLRAAANYGYTF
d_gene: NA
j_gene: TRBJ1-2
abundance: NA
v_gene: TRBV2

CDR3nt: TGTGCCAGCAGCAAGGCTACAGGGGGCCTAAACGAGCAGTACTTC
CDR3aa: CASSKATGGLNEQYF
d_gene: TRBD1
j_gene: TRBJ2-7
abundance: few
v_gene: TRBV9

CDR3nt: TGTGCCATCGACCGGGGCGGGGACAATGAGCAGTTCTTC
CDR3aa: CAIDRGGDNEQFF
d_gene: NA
j_gene: TRBJ2-1
abundance: once
v_gene: TRBV10-3

CDR3nt: TGTGCCAGCAGCTTAGCAGGCAGGGGGCTTCTCAGCACTGAAGCTTTCTTT
CDR3aa: CASSLAGRGLLSTEAFF
d_gene: TRBD1
j_gene: TRBJ1-1
abundance: NA
v_gene: TRBV7-2

CDR3nt: TGTGCCATCAGTGAGTCGAGGTCCGAACAAGAGACCCAGTACTTC
CDR3aa: CAISESRSEQETQYF
d_gene: NA
j_gene: TRBJ2-5
abundance: NA
v_gene: TRBV10-3

CDR3nt: TGTGCCAGCAGCTCCAGGGGAGGCTCCTACGAGCAGTACTTC
CDR3aa: CASSSRGGSYEQYF
d_gene: NA
j_gene: TRBJ2-7
abundance: NA
v_gene: TRBV11-3

CDR3nt: TGCGCCAGCAGCCTTGACATAAGGGGGGCTAATGAAAAACTGTTTTTT
CDR3aa: CASSLDIRGANEKLFF
d_gene: NA
j_gene: TRBJ1-4
abundance: NA
v_gene: TRBV5-1

CDR3nt: TGTGCCAGCAGTGAAGCTTTGTCCTTCGAGCAGTACTTC
CDR3aa: CASSEALSFEQYF
d_gene: NA
j_gene: TRBJ2-7
abundance: NA
v_gene: TRBV2

CDR3nt: TGCAGCGTTGGGGGCGCTGGGGCCAACGTCCTGACTTTC
CDR3aa: CSVGGAGANVLTF
d_gene: NA
j_gene: TRBJ2-6
abundance: NA
v_gene: TRBV29-1

CDR3nt: TGTGCCAGTAGTGCCCGACAGGGGGCAGGTTCACCCCTCCACTTT
CDR3aa: CASSARQGAGSPLHF
d_gene: TRBD1
j_gene: TRBJ1-6
abundance: once
v_gene: TRBV19

CDR3nt: TGTGCCAGCAGCTTAGATAGACTTCAAGAGACCCAGTACTTC
CDR3aa: CASSLDRLQETQYF
d_gene: NA
j_gene: TRBJ2-5
abundance: NA
v_gene: TRBV7-9

CDR3nt: TGTGCCAGCAGTGTGGGGATGGTTAACGGCTACACCTTC
CDR3aa: CASSVGMVNGYTF
d_gene: NA
j_gene: TRBJ1-2
abundance: once
v_gene: TRBV6-1

CDR3nt: TGTGCCAGCAGCCAAGAGCTAGCGGGGGGGCTAACCTCAGAGACCCAGTACTTC
CDR3aa: CASSQELAGGLTSETQYF
d_gene: TRBD2
j_gene: TRBJ2-5
abundance: few
v_gene: TRBV4-2